Following are 30 T cell receptor beta chains from one sample sequenced in a study of blood T cell repertoires in COVID-19. Measured with immunoSEQ multiplex PCR; TCRdb has only the in-frame clones, and not every one. The sample carries under 150,000 clones, around 85% recorded once. Sample: peripheral blood. These receptors originate from a woman aged 55 to 70 with COVID-19, enrolled during active disease.

In this sample, this clone turned up once. CDR3 region: CASSSPNLAGASYNEQFF. DNA of the CDR3: TGTGCCAGCAGCTCGCCTAACCTAGCGGGGGCTTCCTACAATGAGCAGTTCTTC. V is TRBV7-3 and J is TRBJ2-1, with 10 bases fitting TRBD2. This CDR3 is 18 amino acids long. The V segment lost 4 bases and the J segment 1 base; nucleotides outside the gene matches: 10. Looked up from germline, CDR1 is SGHTA and CDR2 is FQGTGA.

This clone appeared once. CDR3: CASSEGGVYNEQFF. The CDR3 DNA follows: TGTGCCAGCAGTGAAGGGGGGGTCTACAATGAGCAGTTCTTC. The rearrangement joins TRBV2 to TRBJ2-1; perhaps TRBD2 as D (6 bases). The germline CDR1 and CDR2 sequences are SNHLY and FYNNEI. The CDR3 consists of 14 residues. The ends were cut back, 1 base at V and 3 bases at J, with 7 bases in the middle.

This sequence joins TRBV2 and TRBJ1-2, with unresolved D. The CDR3 length is 13 residues. V was shortened by 3 bases and J by 6 bases, with 11 bases between the two germline ends. Looked up from germline, CDR1 is SNHLY and CDR2 is FYNNEI. Here the CDR3 reads CASSENQSDGYTF. The DNA of the CDR3 is TGTGCCAGCAGTGAGAATCAGAGCGATGGCTACACCTTC.

The chain is built from TRBV11-2 and TRBJ1-6; possible D gene TRBD1, 5 bases. Germline values: CDR1 SGHAT, CDR2 FQNNGV. The CDR3 runs 15 residues. Trimming left V 1 base short and J 8 bases short, with 12 bases between. CDR3 nucleotides: TGTGCCAGCAGCTTAGTCCAAGTAGGGGATTCACCCCTCCACTTT. Protein: CASSLVQVGDSPLHF.

This clone occurred once. J is TRBJ2-5 and V is TRBV10-1; D may be TRBD1 (6 bases). The germline CDR1 and CDR2 sequences are WNHNN and SYGVQD (reference sequence). The CDR3 extends over 17 amino acids. V was shortened by 5 bases and J by 2 bases, with 21 bases between the two germline ends. CDR3 amino acids: CASSRGALGQSQETQYF. In DNA, the CDR3 is TGCGCCAGCAGTCGGGGTGCCCTAGGACAGTCACAAGAGACCCAGTACTTC.

A few counts support this clone. The rearrangement uses TRBV18 and TRBJ2-2, with 7 nucleotides matching TRBD2. Germline CDR1 is KGHSH and CDR2 is LQKENI. The CDR3 runs to 16 residues. With V trimmed by 0 bases and J by 3 bases, 4 bases remained unmatched. CDR3 sequence reads: CASSPPRLAYTGELFF. CDR3 DNA sequence: TGTGCCAGCTCACCACCAAGACTAGCTTACACCGGGGAGCTGTTTTTT.

This clone came up once. This sequence joins TRBV7-9 and TRBJ2-7; TRBD2 agrees at 8 bases. Looked up from germline, CDR1 is SEHNR and CDR2 is FQNEAQ (reference sequence). This CDR3 has 16 amino acids. V lost 5 bases, J lost 0 bases, and 9 bases stayed unmatched. The CDR3 sequence is CASSRPTRGASYEQYF. Here the CDR3 DNA reads TGTGCCAGCAGCCGACCGACGCGGGGGGCCTCCTACGAGCAGTACTTC.

This clone showed up just once. The chain recombines TRBV4-2 with TRBJ1-4, with D perhaps matching TRBD1 (6 bases). V was pared by 4 bases and J by 8 bases, with 20 bases between. Per germline, CDR1 LGHNA and CDR2 YNFKEQ. This CDR3 contains 16 residues. The CDR3 coding sequence is TGTGCCAGCAGCCCCGGGCTTTTGGGGGCTGAAGAAAAACTGTTTTTT. Encoded protein: CASSPGLLGAEEKLFF.

The V and J genes are TRBV5-6 and TRBJ2-1; 7 positions agree with TRBD2. The CDR3 consists of 15 residues. The V gene's germline CDR1 is SGHDT and CDR2 YYEEEE. With V trimmed by 4 bases and J by 3 bases, 7 bases remained unmatched. This chain's CDR3 is CASSTLALNYNEQFF. CDR3 in DNA: TGTGCCAGCAGCACACTAGCGCTCAACTACAATGAGCAGTTCTTC.

This chain connects TRBV5-1 to TRBJ2-3, with TRBD2 identical over 14 bases. Germline V CDR1 and CDR2: SGHRS, YFSETQ. V trimming: 4 bases; J trimming: 4 bases; junction bases outside the gene matches: 11. The CDR3 totals 18 residues. CDR3 protein: CASSGTSGGLGGADTQYF. CDR3 nucleotide sequence: TGCGCCAGCAGCGGGACTAGCGGGGGACTCGGCGGCGCAGATACGCAGTATTTT. Full variable domain (rest looked up from reference TRBV5-1 and TRBJ2-3): KAGVTQTPRYLIKTRGQQVTLSCSPISGHRSVSWYQQTPGQGLQFLFEYFSETQRNKGNFPGRFSGRQFSNSRSEMNVSTLELGDSALYLCASSGTSGGLGGADTQYFGPGTRLTVL.

The chain employs TRBV27 and TRBJ1-1; D is unresolved. The CDR3 runs 13 residues. V was pared by 5 bases and J by 3 bases, with 10 bases between. Germline CDR1 MNHEY, CDR2 SMNVEV (reference sequence). The CDR3 is CASSIGLDTEAFF. As DNA, the CDR3 is TGTGCCAGCAGTATAGGACTTGACACTGAAGCTTTCTTT.

The genes are TRBV27 and TRBJ2-1; D may be TRBD1 (5 bases). V lost 0 bases and J lost 4, with 13 bases in between. The CDR3 contains 16 residues. Per the germline V gene, CDR1 is MNHEY and CDR2 is SMNVEV (reference sequence). The CDR3: CASSLSWGPIYNEQFF. The CDR3 DNA reads TGTGCCAGCAGTTTATCGTGGGGCCCGATATACAATGAGCAGTTCTTC.

This sequence joins TRBV3-1 (or the pseudogene TRBV3-2) and TRBJ1-2, with a possible D match to TRBD1 (5 bases). This CDR3 comprises 12 residues. The V gene lost 4 bases and the J gene lost 4 bases, with 7 bases spanning the gap. Germline-derived CDR1 and CDR2 are LGHDT and YNNKEL (reference sequence). CDR3 region: CASSRQSYGYTF. CDR3 coding DNA: TGTGCCAGCAGCCGACAGAGCTATGGCTACACCTTC.

This chain uses TRBV14 with TRBJ1-1; no reliable D call. Germline V lookup: CDR1 SGHDN, CDR2 FVKESK. Trimming took 5 bases from V and 0 from J, leaving 10 bases between them. The CDR3 totals 14 residues. CDR3 nucleotides: TGTGCCAGCAGCGCGGGCAACTTGAACACTGAAGCTTTCTTT. Its translation: CASSAGNLNTEAFF.

The DNA of the CDR3 is TGTGCCAGCAGCGGACAGGGGACCCGCTATGGCTACACCTTC. This codes for CASSGQGTRYGYTF. The chain is built from TRBV6-2 or TRBV6-3 and TRBJ1-2; 9 nucleotides align to TRBD1. The germline V gene encodes CDR1 MNHEY and CDR2 SVGEGT. There are 14 residues in the CDR3. With 6 bases clipped from V and 4 bases from J, the junction kept 6 bases outside the gene matches.

In this sample, this clone turned up a few times. The V and J genes are TRBV7-3 and TRBJ2-1; 9 nucleotides agree with TRBD2. CDR1 is SGHTA, CDR2 FQGTGA, per germline. CDR3 length: 15 amino acids. V was pared by 5 bases and J by 6 bases, with 8 bases of the junction left unmatched. CDR3: CASSVRLAAGNEQFF. The CDR3 DNA sequence: TGTGCCAGCAGCGTCCGACTAGCGGCAGGCAATGAGCAGTTCTTC.

This CDR3 is CASWEGQGAEKLFF. The CDR3 DNA sequence: TGCGCCAGCTGGGAAGGACAGGGGGCTGAAAAACTGTTTTTT. The chain recombines TRBV5-1 with TRBJ1-4; 11 bases agree with TRBD1. From germline, CDR1 is SGHRS and CDR2 YFSETQ. The CDR3 extends over 14 amino acids. With 7 bases clipped from V and 7 bases from J, the junction kept 6 bases outside the gene matches.

The J gene is TRBJ1-6, the V gene TRBV27, with no clear D. CDR3 length equals 15 residues. Germline V gives CDR1 MNHEY, CDR2 SMNVEV (reference sequence). V lost 6 bases and J lost 10, with 19 bases in between. The CDR3, as DNA: TGTGCCAGCAGGTGGCTTTTGGCAGGCACATCACCCCTCCACTTT. Its protein is CASRWLLAGTSPLHF.

The chain has TRBV6-5 and TRBJ1-2; no clear D gene. The V gene's germline CDR1 is MNHEY and CDR2 SVGAGI. CDR3 length: 12 residues. Trimming removed 6 bases from V and 3 bases from J, with 8 bases in between. This CDR3 is CASSTPYYGYTF. The CDR3 DNA reads as TGTGCCAGCAGCACTCCCTACTATGGCTACACCTTC.

Here the CDR3 DNA reads TGTGCCAGCAGCGTTTTTGGCAGTTTGAACACTGAAGCTTTCTTT. Amino acid sequence: CASSVFGSLNTEAFF. The V and J genes are TRBV9 and TRBJ1-1; D unresolved. CDR1 is SGDLS and CDR2 is YYNGEE in the germline V gene. This CDR3 region has 15 residues. V was trimmed by 2 bases and J by 0 bases, leaving 11 bases between them.

V usage is TRBV5-4 and J usage is TRBJ1-1, with a possible D match to TRBD1 (5 bases). The V end was cut by 3 bases, the J end by 0 bases, with 12 bases between. The CDR3 loop spans 15 amino acids. Germline CDR1 SGHNT, CDR2 YYREEE (reference sequence). CDR3 sequence reads: CASSSGTPVNTEAFF. The DNA of the CDR3 is TGTGCCAGCAGCTCCGGGACTCCTGTGAACACTGAAGCTTTCTTT.

This rearrangement joins TRBV2 to TRBJ1-4, with TRBD1 as a possible D gene (6 bases). The CDR3 has 17 amino acids. Looked up from germline, CDR1 is SNHLY and CDR2 is FYNNEI. Trimming cost V 0 bases and J 7 bases, with 18 bases left between them. Here the CDR3 reads CASSEADSPAWGEKLFF. The CDR3 DNA sequence: TGTGCCAGCAGTGAAGCGGACAGCCCTGCGTGGGGTGAAAAACTGTTTTTT.

The rearrangement joins TRBV6-2 or TRBV6-3 to TRBJ1-1; D might be TRBD1 (6 bases). The CDR3 covers 14 residues. Per germline, CDR1 MNHEY and CDR2 SVGEGT. With 2 bases removed from V and 0 bases from J, the gap between germline ends came to 7 bases. The CDR3 region is CASSYGGVNTEAFF. The CDR3 DNA sequence: TGTGCCAGCAGTTACGGGGGCGTGAACACTGAAGCTTTCTTT.

The V gene is TRBV28, the J gene TRBJ2-7; perhaps TRBD1 as D (6 bases). Trimming stripped 5 bases from V and 2 bases from J, with 37 bases between. The CDR3 length is 22 residues. CDR1 is MDHEN, CDR2 SYDVKM, per germline. The CDR3: CASSLPPLSRGMSPRGPYEQYF. CDR3 DNA sequence: TGTGCCAGCAGTCTGCCACCGCTTTCCAGGGGAATGTCTCCCCGCGGCCCCTACGAGCAGTACTTC.

J is TRBJ1-2 and V is TRBV11-2, with a tentative D call TRBD1 (6 bases). Germline V lookup: CDR1 SGHAT, CDR2 FQNNGV. The CDR3 spans 15 residues. V lost 4 bases and J 4 bases, leaving 16 bases between the germline ends. The CDR3 region is CASSSTPGTLYGYTF. CDR3 DNA sequence: TGTGCCAGCAGCTCCACCCCCGGGACACTCTATGGCTACACCTTC. The full variable domain, in which reference TRBV11-2 and TRBJ1-2 provide the parts outside the CDR3, is EAGVAQSPRYKIIEKRQSVAFWCNPISGHATLYWYQQILGQGPKLLIQFQNNGVVDDSQLPKDRFSAERLKGVDSTLKIQPAKLEDSAVYLCASSSTPGTLYGYTFGSGTRLTVV.

The CDR3 region has the DNA TGTGCCAGCAGGCAGGGTTCAGTGGGCAATGAAAAACTGTTTTTT. Translated, it gives CASRQGSVGNEKLFF. This chain joins TRBV27 and TRBJ1-4, with a tentative D call TRBD1 (5 bases). CDR3 length: 15 amino acids. Germline CDR1 is MNHEY and CDR2 is SMNVEV (reference sequence). V lost 6 bases and J 5 bases, leaving 16 bases between the germline ends. Looking up the rest from reference TRBV27 and TRBJ1-4 gives the full variable domain: EAQVTQNPRYLITVTGKKLTVTCSQNMNHEYMSWYRQDPGLGLRQIYYSMNVEVTDKGDVPEGYKVSRKEKRNFPLILESPSPNQTSLYFCASRQGSVGNEKLFFGSGTQLSVL.

The DNA for the CDR3 is TGTGCCAGCAGCGACACAGGGATTTCGGCCTACGAGCAGTACTTC. Translating gives CASSDTGISAYEQYF. This chain uses TRBV7-9 with TRBJ2-7, with D tentatively TRBD1 (6 bases). Deletions cut 5 bases from V and 2 bases from J, with 16 bases between. The CDR3 has 15 amino acids. Germline V CDR1 and CDR2: SEHNR, FQNEAQ (reference sequence).

CDR3 loop: CASSLSQGAYEQYF. CDR3 in DNA: TGTGCCAGCAGCTTATCGCAGGGTGCCTACGAGCAGTACTTC. This chain uses TRBV11-3 with TRBJ2-7; tentative D call: TRBD1 (5 bases). The CDR3 loop spans 14 amino acids. Trimming cost V 2 bases and J 2 bases, with 10 bases left between them. Germline V gives CDR1 SGHNT, CDR2 YENEEA.

This clone was seen once. V gene TRBV7-3 combines with J gene TRBJ2-7; 9 bases agree with TRBD1. CDR3 length: 14 amino acids. Trimming took 5 bases from V and 3 from J; bases not matched to a gene: 5. Germline loops: CDR1 SGHTA, CDR2 FQGTGA. The CDR3 DNA sequence: TGTGCCAGCAGCACCGGGACAGGGTTCTACGAGCAGTACTTC. Amino acid sequence: CASSTGTGFYEQYF.

The chain links TRBV21-1 to TRBJ1-1; whether TRBD1, the table's D call, matches the DNA was not checked. TRBV21-1 is a documented pseudogene. The CDR3 loop spans 17 amino acids. CDR3 loop: CASSKKRTKTGNTEAFF. The CDR3 DNA reads TGTGCCAGCAGCAAAAAGAGGACCAAGACAGGGAACACTGAAGCTTTCTTT.